This section outlines one T cell receptor beta chain sequence together with its context. This sample was taken from a study of blood T cell repertoires in COVID-19. Profiled with immunoSEQ multiplex PCR; TCRdb holds only in-frame clones, not every one. The sample yields over 250,000 clones, about 90% seen once. Germline-derived CDR1 and CDR2 are KGHSH and LQKENI. V lost 3 bases and J lost 10; bases outside the gene matches: 6. The CDR3 runs 15 residues. The chain recombines TRBV18 with TRBJ1-6; 10 nucleotides match TRBD1. Sequencing was carried out using peripheral blood. This receptor was obtained from a woman aged 45-65 years with COVID-19, enrolled during active disease. In nucleotides, the CDR3 is TGTGCCAGCTCACCGGGACAGGGGAGGAAATCACCCCTCCACTTT. Residues: CASSPGQGRKSPLHF.